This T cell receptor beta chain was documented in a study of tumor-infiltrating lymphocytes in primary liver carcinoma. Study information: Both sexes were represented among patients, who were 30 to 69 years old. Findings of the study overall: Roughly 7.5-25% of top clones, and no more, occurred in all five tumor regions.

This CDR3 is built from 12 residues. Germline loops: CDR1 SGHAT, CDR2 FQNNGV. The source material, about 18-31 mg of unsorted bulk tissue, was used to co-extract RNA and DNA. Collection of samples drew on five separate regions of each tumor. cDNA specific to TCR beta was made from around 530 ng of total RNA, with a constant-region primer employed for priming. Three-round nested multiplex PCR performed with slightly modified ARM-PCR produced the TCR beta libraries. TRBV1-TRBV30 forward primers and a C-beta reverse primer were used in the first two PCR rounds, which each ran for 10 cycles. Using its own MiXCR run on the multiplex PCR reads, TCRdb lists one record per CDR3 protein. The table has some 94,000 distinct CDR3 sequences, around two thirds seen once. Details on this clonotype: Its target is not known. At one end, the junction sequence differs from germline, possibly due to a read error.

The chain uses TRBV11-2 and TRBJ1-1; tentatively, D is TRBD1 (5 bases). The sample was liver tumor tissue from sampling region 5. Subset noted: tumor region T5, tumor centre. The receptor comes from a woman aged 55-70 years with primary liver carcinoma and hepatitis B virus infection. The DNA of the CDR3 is TGTGCCAGCAGCTCCAAACAGGCTGAAACTGTCTTT. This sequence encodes CASSSKQAETVF.